Listed here is a single T cell receptor beta chain. The V gene's germline CDR1 is SGHAT and CDR2 FQNNGV. The CDR3 runs 14 residues. The V gene lost 5 bases and the J gene lost 0 bases, with 8 bases spanning the gap. Sequenced by immunoSEQ multiplex PCR; TCRdb stores in-frame clones only, minus some. The table lists approximately 290,000 clones, 90% to 95% of them singletons. The entry originates in a study of blood T cell repertoires in COVID-19. This clonotype was sampled from a woman between 25 and 40 years old with COVID-19, enrolled during active disease. The sequenced sample consisted of peripheral blood. This chain connects TRBV11-2 to TRBJ1-5, with D hard to call. CDR3 protein: CASSRDISNQPQHF. The CDR3 nucleotides are TGTGCCAGCAGCAGAGACATTAGCAATCAGCCCCAGCATTTT.